In this sample, the clone carrying this TCR beta chain turned up a few times. What it recognizes is unknown. The sample originates from a study of early T cells in non-severe SARS-CoV-2 infection. Study details: Whole-blood bulk RNA, unsorted, was sequenced, and chains were unpaired. Study-level points and caveats: Matching against VDJdb likely underestimated virus-specific expansions, favoring anti-spike CD8.

This CDR3 spans 15 amino acids. In germline, CDR1 is LGHDT, CDR2 YNNKEL (reference sequence). V lost 5 bases, J lost 0 bases, and 5 bases stayed unmatched. Each single cDNA molecule received a unique molecular identifier. MiXCR was run by TCRdb on the 5' RACE reads, yielding one entry per CDR3 protein. The repertoire has some 100,000 distinct CDR3 sequences, approximately 15% of them found once; the top ten carry approximately 0.5%. This receptor was obtained from an adult who was a healthcare worker with PCR-confirmed SARS-CoV-2 infection or an uninfected control (not recorded which). The genes are TRBV3-1 and TRBJ2-3; the match to TRBD2 covers 7 bases. The sequenced sample consisted of whole blood. The CDR3 loop is CASSNRDYSTDTQYF. The CDR3 DNA reads as TGTGCCAGCAGCAACCGGGACTATAGCACAGATACGCAGTATTTT.